The T cell receptor beta chain under discussion was sequenced for a study of identical twins (dated by TCRdb to the mid-2010s). For context, the study as a whole: TCR alpha and beta repertoires from monozygotic twins, unrelated adults of various ages and cord blood were deep-sequenced to test whether fetal clonotypes persist. To rule out contamination, replicate twin experiments were performed at different times with different library preparation protocols.

Deletion took 3 bases off V and 3 bases off J, with a span of 9 bases between the germline ends. The CDR3, cysteine through phenylalanine, is 13 amino acids long. The retained sequence is limited to the CDR3, 39 bases, with the frame set at the first base. For CDR1 and CDR2, the germline V gene lists MGHDK and SYGVNS. All donors were healthy Caucasians. Three pairs of female monozygotic twins, all aged roughly 18 to 29 years, made up the twin cohort. Peripheral blood mononuclear cells were used as the source from which RNA for TCR libraries was isolated. What the work shows at the level of the full study, not this receptor alone: Compared with coincidental sharing between unrelated individuals, an excess of low generation-probability sequences was observed among out-of-frame TCR alpha sequences shared between twins. Fewer insertions were carried by abundant cord blood beta clonotypes, a similar but weaker trend appeared in young adult naive repertoires, and no such trend appeared in memory repertoires. Invariant T cells such as MAIT and iNKT could partly confound zero-insertion analyses, although diverse VJ usage argued against such confounding for most clonotypes. Recombination models systematically underestimated out-of-frame TCR alpha sharing in monozygotic twins but agreed with sharing between unrelated individuals. Because the same donors could not be followed over many years, the conclusions relied on cross-sectional statistical analysis. The excess sharing between twins in beta out-of-frame sequences was weaker because fewer shared sequences reduced the signal-to-noise ratio.

The library was generated by 5' RACE. Instrument used: Illumina HiSeq 2000. Template switching introduced a universal primer binding site; the final cDNA contained a unique molecular identifier, enabling accurate counting of TCR cDNA molecules. Specific primers in the conserved constant-segment region were used to synthesize first-strand cDNA for TCR alpha and beta chains. To control for contamination, every cDNA library carried two barcodes: a SMART-Mk sample barcode plus Illumina barcodes. TruSeq adapter sequences, together with Illumina sample barcodes, were added in two successive PCR steps. The Illumina HiSeq platform was used with custom primers to sequence TCR alpha and beta cDNA libraries. The original methods were these. MiGEC was used to process raw reads and extract unique molecular identifiers, and MiXCR was used to find CDR3 positions. Recombination models were inferred per individual with the repgenHMM and IGoR tools using an EM algorithm. The analysis of shared clonotypes was done with the tcR package in R, with sharing normalized by the product of cloneset sizes. Out-of-frame nonproductive sequences were analyzed to study raw recombination free of thymic and clonal selection effects. TCRdb itself trimmed the public reads at Q25 with fastp, ran MiXCR and retained productive beta chains. Under each unique CDR3 protein, matching rows form one entry showing the most common genes and DNA. The V and J calls were determined by TCRdb, not by the authors. The table for this sample lists hundreds of thousands of distinct CDR3 sequences; 8.5% to 9.5% of them were counted only once. The biggest ten clones account for around 0.98% of the sample.

Concerning this clonotype itself: No cognate antigen has been identified for it. Base-call qualities are not available, and no considerably larger clone is one nucleotide away.

The sample was also reused in another study, on yellow fever vaccine responses in identical twins. As noted in the second study: According to the authors, in identical twins the way T cells responded to vaccination appeared partly convergent and partly personalized. The study precisely tracked vaccine-responding T cell clones in identical twins.

The material sequenced was PBMCs. The rearrangement joined TRBV25-1 to TRBJ2-7; the D segment is perhaps TRBD1 or TRBD2, each sharing 5 matched bases. The sequence was obtained from a woman aged 18-29 years in good health. At the DNA level, the sequence is TGTGCCAGCAGTGAGGGACCAGACTACGAGCAGTACTTC. Its translation reads: CASSEGPDYEQYF.